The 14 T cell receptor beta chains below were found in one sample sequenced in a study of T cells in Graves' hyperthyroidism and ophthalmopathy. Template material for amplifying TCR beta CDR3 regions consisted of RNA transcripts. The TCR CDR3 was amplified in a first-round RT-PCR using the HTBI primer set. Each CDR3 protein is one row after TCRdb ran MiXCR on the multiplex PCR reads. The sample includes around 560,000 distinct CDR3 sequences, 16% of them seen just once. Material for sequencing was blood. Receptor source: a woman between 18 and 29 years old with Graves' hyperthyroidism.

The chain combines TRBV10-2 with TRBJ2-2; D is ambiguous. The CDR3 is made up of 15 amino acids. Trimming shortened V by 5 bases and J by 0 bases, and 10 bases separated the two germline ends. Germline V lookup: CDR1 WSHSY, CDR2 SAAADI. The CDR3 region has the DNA TGCGCCAGCAGTTTGTCACAGCCGAACACCGGGGAGCTGTTTTTT. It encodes CASSLSQPNTGELFF.

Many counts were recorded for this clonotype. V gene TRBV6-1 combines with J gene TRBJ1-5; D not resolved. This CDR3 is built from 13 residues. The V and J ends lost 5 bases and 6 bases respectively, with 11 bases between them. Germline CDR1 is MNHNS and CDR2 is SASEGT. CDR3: CASSYGPSQPQHF. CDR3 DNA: TGTGCCAGCAGTTACGGACCTAGTCAGCCCCAGCATTTT.

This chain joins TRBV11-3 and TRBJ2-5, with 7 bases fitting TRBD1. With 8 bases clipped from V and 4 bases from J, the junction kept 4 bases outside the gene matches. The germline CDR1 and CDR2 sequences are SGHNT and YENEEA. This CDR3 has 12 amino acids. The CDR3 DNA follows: TGTGCCAGCGAGGGGGCTGGAGAGACCCAGTACTTC. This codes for CASEGAGETQYF.

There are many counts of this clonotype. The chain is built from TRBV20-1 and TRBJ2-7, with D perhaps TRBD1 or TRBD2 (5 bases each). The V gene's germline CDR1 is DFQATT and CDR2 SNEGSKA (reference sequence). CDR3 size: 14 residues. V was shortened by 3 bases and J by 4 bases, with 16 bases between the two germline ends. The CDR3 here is CSARGEGTAYEQYF. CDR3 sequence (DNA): TGCAGTGCTAGGGGAGAGGGGACCGCGTACGAGCAGTACTTC.

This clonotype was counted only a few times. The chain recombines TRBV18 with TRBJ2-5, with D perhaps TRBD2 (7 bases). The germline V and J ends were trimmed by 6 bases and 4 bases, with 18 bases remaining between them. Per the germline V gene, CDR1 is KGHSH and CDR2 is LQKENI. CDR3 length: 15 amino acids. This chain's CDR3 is CASSAGDTRGETQYF. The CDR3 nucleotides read TGTGCCAGCTCCGCGGGGGACACTAGGGGAGAGACCCAGTACTTC.

CDR3 DNA sequence: TGTGCCAGCAGTTACGATTCGGCAGGAATAAACTATGGCTACACCTTC. Amino acids: CASSYDSAGINYGYTF. The rearrangement uses TRBV6-6 and TRBJ1-2, with D hard to call. Germline V lookup: CDR1 MNHNY, CDR2 SVGAGI (reference sequence). Trimming cost V 2 bases and J 2 bases, with 15 bases left between them. CDR3 size: 16 residues.

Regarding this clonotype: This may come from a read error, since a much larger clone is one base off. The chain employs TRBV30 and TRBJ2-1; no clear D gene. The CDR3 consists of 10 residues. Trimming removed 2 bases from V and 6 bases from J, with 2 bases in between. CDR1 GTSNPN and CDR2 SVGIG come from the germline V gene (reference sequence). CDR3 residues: CAWSSNEQFF. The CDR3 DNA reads TGTGCCTGGAGTTCCAATGAGCAGTTCTTC.

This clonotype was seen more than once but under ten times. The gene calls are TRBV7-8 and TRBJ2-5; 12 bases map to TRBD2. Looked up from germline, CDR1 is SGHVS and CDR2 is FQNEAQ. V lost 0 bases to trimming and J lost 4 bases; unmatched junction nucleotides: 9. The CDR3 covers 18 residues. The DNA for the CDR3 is TGTGCCAGCAGCTTAGCTTTTCCTAGCGGGGGGGCGGGAGAGACCCAGTACTTC. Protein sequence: CASSLAFPSGGAGETQYF.

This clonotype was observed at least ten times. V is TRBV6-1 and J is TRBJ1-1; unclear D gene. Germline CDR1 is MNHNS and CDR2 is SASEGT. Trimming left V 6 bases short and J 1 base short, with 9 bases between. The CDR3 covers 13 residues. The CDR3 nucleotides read TGTGCCAGCAGCTACGGCAGGAACACTGAAGCTTTCTTT. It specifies CASSYGRNTEAFF.

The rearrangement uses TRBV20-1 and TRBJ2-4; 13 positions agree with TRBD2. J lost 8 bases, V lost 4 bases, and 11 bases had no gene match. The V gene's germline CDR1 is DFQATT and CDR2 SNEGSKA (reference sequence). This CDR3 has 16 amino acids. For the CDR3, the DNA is TGCAGTGCTATCCCCGGGACTAGCGGGACAAGGGACATTCAGTACTTC. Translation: CSAIPGTSGTRDIQYF.

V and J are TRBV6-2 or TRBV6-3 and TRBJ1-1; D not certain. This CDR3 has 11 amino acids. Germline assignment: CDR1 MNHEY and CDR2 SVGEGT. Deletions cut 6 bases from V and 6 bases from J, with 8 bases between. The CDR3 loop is CASSSLSEAFF. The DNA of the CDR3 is TGTGCCAGCAGCTCCTTATCTGAAGCTTTCTTT.

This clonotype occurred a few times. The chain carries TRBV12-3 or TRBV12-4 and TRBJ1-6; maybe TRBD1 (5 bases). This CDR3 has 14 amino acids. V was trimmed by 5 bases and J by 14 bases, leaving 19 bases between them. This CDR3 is CASSPGAAPGSLHF. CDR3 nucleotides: TGTGCCAGCAGTCCCGGGGCAGCGCCTGGGTCCCTCCACTTT.

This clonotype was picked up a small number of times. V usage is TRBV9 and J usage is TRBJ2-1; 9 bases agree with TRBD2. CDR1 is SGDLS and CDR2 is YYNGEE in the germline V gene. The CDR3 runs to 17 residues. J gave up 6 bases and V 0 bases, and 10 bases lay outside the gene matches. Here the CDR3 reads CASSVAGGGATGNEQFF. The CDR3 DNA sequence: TGTGCCAGCAGCGTAGCGGGCGGGGGGGCCACGGGCAATGAGCAGTTCTTC. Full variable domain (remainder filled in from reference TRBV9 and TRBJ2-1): DSGVTQTPKHLITATGQRVTLRCSPRSGDLSVYWYQQSLDQGLQFLIQYYNGEERAKGNILERFSAQQFPDLHSELNLSSLELGDSALYFCASSVAGGGATGNEQFFGPGTRLTVL.

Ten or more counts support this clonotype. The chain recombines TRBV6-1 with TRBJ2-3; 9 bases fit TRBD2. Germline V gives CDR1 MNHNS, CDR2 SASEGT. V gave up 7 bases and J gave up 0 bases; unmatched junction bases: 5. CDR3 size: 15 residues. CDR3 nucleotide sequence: TGTGCCAGCACCCCAGCGGGGGGTAGCACAGATACGCAGTATTTT. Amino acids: CASTPAGGSTDTQYF.